The rows below give T cell receptor beta chains drawn from one sample of a study of blood T cell repertoires in COVID-19. Assay used: immunoSEQ multiplex PCR; TCRdb lists only in-frame clones, some missing. The sample yields about 480,000 clones, approximately 88% seen once. The sequencing input was PBMCs or T cells enriched from blood (not recorded which). The source is a woman aged 40-49 years who had recovered from COVID-19. The CDR3 runs from the conserved cysteine through the conserved F or W. The order of the fields is CDR3 length, D gene, J gene, clone size, V gene, CDR3 protein, CDR3 DNA. D genes are given only for firm matches. Clone size appears in some rows only: once, few, many, or a class for an expanded clone.

>15|.|TRBJ2-2|.|TRBV18
CASSPAGLNTGELFF
TGTGCCAGCTCACCGGCAGGGCTGAACACCGGGGAGCTGTTTTTT
>16|TRBD1|TRBJ1-2|.|TRBV18
CASSTQQGTSNYGYTF
TGTGCCAGCTCAACTCAACAGGGGACTTCTAACTATGGCTACACCTTC
>13|.|TRBJ1-6|.|TRBV9
CASSVEGNSPLHF
TGTGCCAGCAGCGTAGAGGGGAATTCACCCCTCCACTTT
>16|TRBD1|TRBJ1-6|.|TRBV5-1
CASSFLPDRGNSPLHF
TGCGCCAGCAGCTTTTTGCCAGACAGGGGGAATTCACCCCTCCACTTT
>15|.|TRBJ1-1|.|TRBV18
CASSLSRGGNTEAFF
TGTGCCAGCTCACTTTCCCGGGGGGGGAACACTGAAGCTTTCTTT
>14|TRBD1|TRBJ1-1|.|TRBV7-8
CASSAGTGNTEAFF
TGTGCCAGCAGCGCCGGGACAGGGAACACTGAAGCTTTCTTT
>17|.|TRBJ1-6|once|TRBV11-2
CASSLLPRSSYNSPLHF
TGTGCCAGCAGCTTATTACCGAGGAGCTCCTATAATTCACCCCTCCACTTT
>17|TRBD2|TRBJ2-1|.|TRBV29-1
CSVRTSGRYFLRNEQFF
TGCAGCGTCAGGACTAGCGGAAGATACTTCCTACGCAATGAGCAGTTCTTC
>15|TRBD1|TRBJ1-6|once|TRBV11-2
CASSSRGQGFPPLHF
TGTGCCAGCAGTTCTCGCGGACAGGGCTTTCCACCCCTCCACTTT
>16|.|TRBJ1-5|.|TRBV3-1/TRBV3-2
CASSQGRILSNQPQHF
TGTGCCAGCAGCCAAGGCAGAATTCTGAGCAATCAGCCCCAGCATTTT
>16|.|TRBJ2-2|.|TRBV11-3
CASSLRSGLNTGELFF
TGTGCCAGCAGCTTACGAAGCGGATTGAACACCGGGGAGCTGTTTTTT
>14|.|TRBJ1-5|.|TRBV6-6
CASGVRGSNQPQHF
TGTGCCAGCGGAGTTAGGGGGAGCAATCAGCCCCAGCATTTT
>15|.|TRBJ2-2|.|TRBV19
CASSHPGHDTGELFF
TGTGCCAGTAGTCACCCGGGACATGACACCGGGGAGCTGTTTTTT
>15|.|TRBJ1-3|.|TRBV7-2
CASSRTGSSGNTIYF
TGTGCCAGCAGTCGCACGGGGAGCTCTGGAAACACCATATATTTT
>14|TRBD1|TRBJ1-1|.|TRBV27
CASSLQGRTAEAFF
TGTGCCAGCAGCCTACAGGGGCGAACGGCTGAAGCTTTCTTT
>16|TRBD2|TRBJ2-1|.|TRBV5-4
CASSFARAGGRNEQFF
TGTGCCAGCAGTTTCGCCAGGGCGGGAGGGCGTAATGAGCAGTTCTTC
>15|TRBD1|TRBJ2-1|.|TRBV27
CASSPDRVQGNEQFF
TGTGCCAGCAGCCCGGACAGGGTTCAGGGCAATGAGCAGTTCTTC
>17|TRBD1|TRBJ1-2|.|TRBV7-8
CASSLFQSRDRNYGYTF
TGTGCCAGCAGCTTATTCCAGTCCCGGGACAGGAACTACGGCTACACCTTC
>13|.|TRBJ2-5|.|TRBV5-5
CASSSGSQETQYF
TGTGCCAGCAGCTCCGGGTCCCAAGAGACCCAGTACTTC
>16|.|TRBJ2-7|.|TRBV4-3
CASSQSQAGLAYEQYF
TGCGCCAGCAGCCAGTCACAAGCGGGCTTAGCCTACGAGCAGTACTTC